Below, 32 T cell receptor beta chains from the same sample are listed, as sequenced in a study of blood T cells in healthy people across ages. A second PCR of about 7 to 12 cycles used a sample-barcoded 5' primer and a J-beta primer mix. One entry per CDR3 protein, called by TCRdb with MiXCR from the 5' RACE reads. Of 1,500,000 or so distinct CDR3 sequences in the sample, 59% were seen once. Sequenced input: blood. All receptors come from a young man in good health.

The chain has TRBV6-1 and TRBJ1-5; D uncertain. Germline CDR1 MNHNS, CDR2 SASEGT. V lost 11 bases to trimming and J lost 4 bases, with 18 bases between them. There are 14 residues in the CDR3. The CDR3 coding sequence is TGTGCCGGAGGTACCAACAGCCAAAATCAGCCCCAGCATTTT. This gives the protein CAGGTNSQNQPQHF.

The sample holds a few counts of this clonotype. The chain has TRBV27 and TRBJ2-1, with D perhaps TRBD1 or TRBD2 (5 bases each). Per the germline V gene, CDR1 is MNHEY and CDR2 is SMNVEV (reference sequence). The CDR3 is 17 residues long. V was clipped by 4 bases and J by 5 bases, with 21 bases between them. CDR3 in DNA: TGTGCCAGCAGTTACGCCCGTGGGGGACGTTCGGACAATGAGCAGTTCTTC. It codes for CASSYARGGRSDNEQFF.

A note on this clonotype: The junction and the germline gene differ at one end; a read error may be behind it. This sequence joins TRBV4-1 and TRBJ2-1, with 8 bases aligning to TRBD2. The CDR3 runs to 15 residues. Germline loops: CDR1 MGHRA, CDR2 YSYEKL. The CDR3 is CAGSQGTRVNDEQFF. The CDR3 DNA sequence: TGCGCCGGCAGCCAAGGGACTAGGGTGAATGATGAGCAGTTCTTC.

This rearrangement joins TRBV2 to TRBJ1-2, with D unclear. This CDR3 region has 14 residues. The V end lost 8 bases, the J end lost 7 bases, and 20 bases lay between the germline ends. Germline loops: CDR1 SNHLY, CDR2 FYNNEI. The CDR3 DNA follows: TGTGCCAGCCACTACGAACTGGCCCTTAGTGGCTACACCTTC. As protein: CASHYELALSGYTF.

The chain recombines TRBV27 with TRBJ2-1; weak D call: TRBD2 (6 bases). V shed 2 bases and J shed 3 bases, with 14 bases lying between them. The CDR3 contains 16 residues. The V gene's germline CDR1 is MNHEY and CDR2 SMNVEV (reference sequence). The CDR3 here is CASSLSPQRVYNEQFF. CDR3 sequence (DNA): TGTGCCAGCAGTTTAAGTCCCCAGCGGGTCTACAATGAGCAGTTCTTC.

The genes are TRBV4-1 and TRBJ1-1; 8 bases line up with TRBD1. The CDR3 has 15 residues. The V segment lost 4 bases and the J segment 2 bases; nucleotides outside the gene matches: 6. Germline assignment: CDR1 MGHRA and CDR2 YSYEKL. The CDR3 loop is CASSPQGQVNTEAFF. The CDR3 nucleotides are TGCGCCAGCAGCCCCCAGGGACAGGTAAACACTGAAGCTTTCTTT.

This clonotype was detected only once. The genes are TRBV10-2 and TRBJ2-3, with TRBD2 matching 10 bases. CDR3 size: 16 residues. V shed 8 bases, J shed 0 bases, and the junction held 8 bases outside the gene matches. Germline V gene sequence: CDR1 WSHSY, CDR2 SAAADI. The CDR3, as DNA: TGCGCCAGCCTTCTAGCGGGAGTTACTAGCACAGATACGCAGTATTTT. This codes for CASLLAGVTSTDTQYF.

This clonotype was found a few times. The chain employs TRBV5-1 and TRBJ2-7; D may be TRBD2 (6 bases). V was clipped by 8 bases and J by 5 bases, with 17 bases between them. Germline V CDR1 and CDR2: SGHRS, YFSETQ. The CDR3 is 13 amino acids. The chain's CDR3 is CASRPGLMDEQYF. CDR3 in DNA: TGCGCCAGTAGACCGGGACTGATGGACGAGCAGTACTTC.

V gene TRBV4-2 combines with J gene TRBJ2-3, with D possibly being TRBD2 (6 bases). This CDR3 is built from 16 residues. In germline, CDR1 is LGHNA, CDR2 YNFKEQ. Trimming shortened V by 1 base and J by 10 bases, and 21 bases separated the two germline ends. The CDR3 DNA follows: TGTGCCAGCAGCCAAGCACAGGAGCGGGTCTTCGAAGCGCAGTATTTT. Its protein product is CASSQAQERVFEAQYF.

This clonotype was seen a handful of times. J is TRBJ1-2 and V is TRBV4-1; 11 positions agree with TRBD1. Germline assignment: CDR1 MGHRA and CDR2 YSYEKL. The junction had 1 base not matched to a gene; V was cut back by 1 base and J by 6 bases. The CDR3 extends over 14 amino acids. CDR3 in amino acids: CASSQVGQGDGYTF. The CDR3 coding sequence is TGCGCCAGCAGCCAAGTGGGACAGGGGGATGGCTACACCTTC.

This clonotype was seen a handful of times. In DNA, the CDR3 is TGCGCCAGCAGCTTGGACACAATCGGGCAGTACTTC. It yields the protein CASSLDTIGQYF. The chain has TRBV5-1 and TRBJ2-4; D not resolved. The germline V and J ends were trimmed by 0 bases and 13 bases, with 11 bases remaining between them. Germline loops: CDR1 SGHRS, CDR2 YFSETQ. CDR3 length: 12 amino acids.

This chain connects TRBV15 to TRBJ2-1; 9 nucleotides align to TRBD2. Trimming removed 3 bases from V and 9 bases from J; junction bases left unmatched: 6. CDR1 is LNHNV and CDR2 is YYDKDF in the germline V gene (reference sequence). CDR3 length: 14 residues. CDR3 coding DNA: TGTGCCACCAGCAGCCCCTTGACTAGCGGTGAGCAGTTCTTC. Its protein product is CATSSPLTSGEQFF.

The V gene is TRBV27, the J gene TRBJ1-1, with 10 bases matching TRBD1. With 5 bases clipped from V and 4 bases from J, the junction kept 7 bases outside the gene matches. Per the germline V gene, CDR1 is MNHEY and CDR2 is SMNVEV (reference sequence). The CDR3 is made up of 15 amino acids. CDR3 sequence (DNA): TGTGCCAGCAGTGGCAGGACAGGGGGATTCACTGAAGCTTTCTTT. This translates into CASSGRTGGFTEAFF.

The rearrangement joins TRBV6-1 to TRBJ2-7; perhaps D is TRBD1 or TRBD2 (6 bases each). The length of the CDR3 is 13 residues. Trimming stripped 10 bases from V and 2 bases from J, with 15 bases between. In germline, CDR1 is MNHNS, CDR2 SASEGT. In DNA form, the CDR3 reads TGTGCCACCGCAAGGGGGGAAGCCTACGAGCAGTACTTC. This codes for CATARGEAYEQYF.

The DNA of the CDR3 is TGCAGTGCTAGAGGAGGCGGGGGGTTTGAGCAGTTCTTC. Its translation is CSARGGGGFEQFF. The V and J genes are TRBV20-1 and TRBJ2-1; 8 nucleotides match TRBD2. V shed 1 base, J shed 9 bases, and the junction held 5 bases outside the gene matches. Germline V gene lookup returns CDR1 DFQATT and CDR2 SNEGSKA (reference sequence). The CDR3 is 13 amino acids.

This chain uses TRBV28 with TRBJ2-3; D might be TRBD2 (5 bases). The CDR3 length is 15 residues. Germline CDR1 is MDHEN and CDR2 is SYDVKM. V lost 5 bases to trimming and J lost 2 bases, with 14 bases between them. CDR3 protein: CASSIEGGNTDTQYF. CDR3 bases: TGTGCCAGCAGTATCGAGGGTGGGAACACAGATACGCAGTATTTT.

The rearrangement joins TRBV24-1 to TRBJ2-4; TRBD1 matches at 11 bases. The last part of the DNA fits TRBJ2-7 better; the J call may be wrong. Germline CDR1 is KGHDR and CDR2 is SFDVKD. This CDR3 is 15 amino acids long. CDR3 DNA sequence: TGTGCCACCAGTGCCCCCGGGACAGGGGGCTACGAGCAGTACTTC. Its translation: CATSAPGTGGYEQYF.

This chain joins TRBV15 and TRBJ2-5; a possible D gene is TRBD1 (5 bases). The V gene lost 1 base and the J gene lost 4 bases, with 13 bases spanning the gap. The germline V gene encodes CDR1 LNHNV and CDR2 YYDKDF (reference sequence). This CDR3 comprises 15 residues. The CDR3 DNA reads TGTGCCACCAGCAGAGCCTTACAGGACACAGAGACCCAGTACTTC. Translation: CATSRALQDTETQYF.

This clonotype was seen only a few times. DNA for the CDR3: TGTGCCAGCATGGATCCCGGGTCCTACGAGCAGTACTTC. Protein sequence: CASMDPGSYEQYF. The V gene is TRBV2, the J gene TRBJ2-7; no reliable D call. V dropped 7 bases and J dropped 1 base, with 11 bases sitting between them. The V gene's germline CDR1 is SNHLY and CDR2 FYNNEI. The CDR3 contains 13 residues.

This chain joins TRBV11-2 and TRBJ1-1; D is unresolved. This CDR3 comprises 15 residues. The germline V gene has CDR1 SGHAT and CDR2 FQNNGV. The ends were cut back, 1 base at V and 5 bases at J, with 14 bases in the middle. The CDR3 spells CASSLGVSSGTEAFF. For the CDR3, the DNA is TGTGCCAGCAGCTTAGGGGTCTCGTCGGGAACTGAAGCTTTCTTT.

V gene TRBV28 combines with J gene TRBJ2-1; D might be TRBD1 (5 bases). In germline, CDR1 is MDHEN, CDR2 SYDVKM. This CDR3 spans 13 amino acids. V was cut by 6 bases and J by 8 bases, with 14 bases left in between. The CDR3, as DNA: TGTGCCAGCAGGACATTAGGGGTGTATGAGCAGTTCTTC. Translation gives CASRTLGVYEQFF.

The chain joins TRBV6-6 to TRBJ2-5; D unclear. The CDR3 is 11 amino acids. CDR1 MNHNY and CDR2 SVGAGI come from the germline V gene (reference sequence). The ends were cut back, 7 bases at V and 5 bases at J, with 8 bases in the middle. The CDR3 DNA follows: TGTGCCAGCAAACTCTCGGAGACCCAGTACTTC. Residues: CASKLSETQYF.

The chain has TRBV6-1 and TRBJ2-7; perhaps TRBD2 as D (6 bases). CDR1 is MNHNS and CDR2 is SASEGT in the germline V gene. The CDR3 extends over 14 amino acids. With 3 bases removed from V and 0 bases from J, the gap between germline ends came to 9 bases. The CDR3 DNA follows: TGTGCCAGCAGTGAGGGACTCCGCTCCTACGAGCAGTACTTC. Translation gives CASSEGLRSYEQYF.

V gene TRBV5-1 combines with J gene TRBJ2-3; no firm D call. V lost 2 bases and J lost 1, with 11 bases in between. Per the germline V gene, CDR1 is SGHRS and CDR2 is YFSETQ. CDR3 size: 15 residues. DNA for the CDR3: TGCGCCAGCAGCTTCGGTCTGATCCGCACAGATACGCAGTATTTT. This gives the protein CASSFGLIRTDTQYF.

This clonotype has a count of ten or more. Here the CDR3 DNA reads TGTGCCAGCAGTTTGGGGGTGAATCAGCCCCAGCATTTT. The encoded protein is CASSLGVNQPQHF. The V and J genes are TRBV7-9 and TRBJ1-5; D possibly corresponds to TRBD1 (5 bases). The V gene's germline CDR1 is SEHNR and CDR2 FQNEAQ (reference sequence). The CDR3 runs to 13 residues. V was cut by 6 bases and J by 4 bases, with 10 bases left in between.

The CDR3, as DNA: TGTGCCAGCAGCCCCCTTGGGAGGGTTGGCTCCTACGAGCAGTACTTC. It specifies CASSPLGRVGSYEQYF. The genes are TRBV11-2 and TRBJ2-7, with TRBD2 matching over 7 bases. J gave up 0 bases and V 5 bases, and 10 bases lay outside the gene matches. CDR1 and CDR2 (germline): SGHAT, FQNNGV. The CDR3 is made up of 16 amino acids.

For the CDR3, the DNA is TGTGCCAGCAGCCTACGGGACACTGCTAACTATGGCTACACCTTC. Protein product: CASSLRDTANYGYTF. J is TRBJ1-2 and V is TRBV7-9, with TRBD1 as a possible D gene (6 bases). V lost 5 bases and J 0 bases, leaving 13 bases between the germline ends. Germline V lookup: CDR1 SEHNR, CDR2 FQNEAQ (reference sequence). CDR3 length equals 15 residues. The whole variable domain, filled in from reference TRBV7-9 and TRBJ1-2, reads DTGVSQNPRHKITKRGQNVTFRCDPISEHNRLYWYRQTLGQGPEFLTYFQNEAQLEKSRLLSDRFSAERPKGSFSTLEIQRTEQGDSAMYLCASSLRDTANYGYTFGSGTRLTVV.

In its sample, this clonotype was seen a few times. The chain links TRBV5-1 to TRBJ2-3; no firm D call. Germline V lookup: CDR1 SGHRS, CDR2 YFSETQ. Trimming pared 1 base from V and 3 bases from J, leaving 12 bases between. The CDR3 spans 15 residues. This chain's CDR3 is CASSLKQVYTDTQYF. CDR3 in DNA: TGCGCCAGCAGCTTGAAGCAGGTCTATACAGATACGCAGTATTTT.

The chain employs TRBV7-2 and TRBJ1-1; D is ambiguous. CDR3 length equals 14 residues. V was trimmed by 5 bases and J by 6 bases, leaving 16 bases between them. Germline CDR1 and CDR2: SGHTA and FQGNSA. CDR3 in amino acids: CASSPRAGMAEAFF. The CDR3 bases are TGTGCCAGCAGCCCCCGGGCGGGGATGGCTGAAGCTTTCTTT.

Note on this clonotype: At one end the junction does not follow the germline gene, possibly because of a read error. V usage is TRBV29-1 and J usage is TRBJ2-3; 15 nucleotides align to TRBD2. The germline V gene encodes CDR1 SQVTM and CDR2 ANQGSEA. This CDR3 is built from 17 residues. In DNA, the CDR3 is TGCAGCGTTGATGGGACTAGCGGGAGGAGAGGCACAGGTACGCAGTATTTT. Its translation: CSVDGTSGRRGTGTQYF.

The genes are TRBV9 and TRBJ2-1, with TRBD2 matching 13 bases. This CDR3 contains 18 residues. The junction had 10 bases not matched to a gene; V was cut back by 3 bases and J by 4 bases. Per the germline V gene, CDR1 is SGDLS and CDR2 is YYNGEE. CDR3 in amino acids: CASSAPLAGGPFYNEQFF. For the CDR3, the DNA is TGTGCCAGCAGCGCCCCACTAGCGGGAGGGCCGTTTTACAATGAGCAGTTCTTC.

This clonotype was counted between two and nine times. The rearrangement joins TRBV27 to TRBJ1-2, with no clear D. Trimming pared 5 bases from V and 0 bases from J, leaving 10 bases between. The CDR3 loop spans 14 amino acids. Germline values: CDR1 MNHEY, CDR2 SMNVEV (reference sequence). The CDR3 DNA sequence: TGTGCCAGCAGTCCCGACGGATCTAACTATGGCTACACCTTC. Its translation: CASSPDGSNYGYTF.